The 8 T cell receptor beta chains below were found in one sample sequenced in a study of shared clonotypes between healthy human individuals. Terminally differentiated effector memory CD45RA+ cells were left out of the naive CD8 fraction, which was CD45RO-negative and positively selected for CCR7. Only in-frame clones appear in the TCRdb table, and some are missing; sequencing was by immunoSEQ multiplex PCR. Of more than 500,000 clones in the sample, 90% to 95% were seen once. Sequenced: naive CD8+ T cells sorted from blood. All receptors come from a woman younger than 45 in good health.

This rearrangement joins TRBV29-1 to TRBJ2-7; D might be TRBD1 (5 bases). There are 11 residues in the CDR3. Trimming pared 6 bases from V and 2 bases from J, leaving 8 bases between. Germline V gives CDR1 SQVTM, CDR2 ANQGSEA. CDR3 protein: CSVRATYEQYF. Here the CDR3 DNA reads TGCAGCGTCAGGGCAACCTACGAGCAGTACTTC.

This chain links TRBV28 with TRBJ2-7; 7 bases are a match to TRBD2. The CDR3 contains 16 residues. V lost 3 bases and J lost 1; bases outside the gene matches: 9. The germline CDR1 and CDR2 sequences are MDHEN and SYDVKM. The CDR3 loop is CASSFIPGRESYEQYF. The CDR3 DNA sequence: TGTGCCAGCAGTTTTATTCCGGGGCGGGAGTCCTACGAGCAGTACTTC.

The V gene is TRBV27, the J gene TRBJ2-7; either TRBD1 or TRBD2 may fit D (5 bases each). The germline V gene has CDR1 MNHEY and CDR2 SMNVEV (reference sequence). V lost 4 bases and J 2 bases, leaving 12 bases between the germline ends. The length of the CDR3 is 14 residues. The CDR3 coding sequence is TGTGCCAGCAGTTCCCGGGACGGGACCTACGAGCAGTACTTC. This sequence encodes CASSSRDGTYEQYF.

The chain recombines TRBV4-1 with TRBJ2-7; TRBD1 matches 8 bases. J gave up 6 bases and V 0 bases, and 1 base lay outside the gene matches. Germline values: CDR1 MGHRA, CDR2 YSYEKL. The CDR3 covers 13 residues. The DNA for the CDR3 is TGCGCCAGCAGCCAAGAAGGGACAGGCGAGCAGTACTTC. Its protein product is CASSQEGTGEQYF.

The chain carries TRBV6-1 and TRBJ2-5; 15 positions agree with TRBD2. The CDR3 sequence is 17 residues long. The germline CDR1 and CDR2 sequences are MNHNS and SASEGT. J gave up 5 bases and V 2 bases, and 6 bases lay outside the gene matches. The CDR3 is CASSERTSGRAEETQYF. In nucleotides, the CDR3 is TGTGCCAGCAGTGAACGGACTAGCGGGAGGGCCGAGGAGACCCAGTACTTC.

The chain is built from TRBV11-1 and TRBJ2-7; 7 nucleotides line up with TRBD1. Germline V lookup: CDR1 SGHAT, CDR2 FQDESV (reference sequence). Losses at the gene ends were 1 base for V and 2 bases for J; bases not matched to a gene: 2. The CDR3 totals 14 residues. CDR3 sequence reads: CASSLVGTAYEQYF. CDR3 nucleotides: TGTGCCAGCAGCTTAGTTGGGACAGCCTACGAGCAGTACTTC.

The rearrangement links TRBV6-5 to TRBJ2-7; D is possibly TRBD2 (5 bases). CDR3 length: 15 amino acids. Between the trimmed V and J ends, which lost 6 bases and 0 bases, there was a span of 15 bases. CDR1 and CDR2 from the germline V gene are MNHEY and SVGAGI. The DNA for the CDR3 is TGTGCCAGCAGCGCCTCCCCGGGATCCTCCTACGAGCAGTACTTC. Amino acids: CASSASPGSSYEQYF.

The table lists this clone with a count of one. The J gene is TRBJ2-3, the V gene TRBV19; the D gene is possibly TRBD2 (6 bases). Germline V gene data show CDR1 as LNHDA and CDR2 as SQIVND (reference sequence). V shed 0 bases and J shed 4 bases, with 14 bases lying between them. The CDR3 length is 16 residues. The CDR3 sequence is CASSIDPPGVSDTQYF. The CDR3 DNA is TGTGCCAGTAGTATAGATCCCCCGGGAGTGTCAGATACGCAGTATTTT.